These T cell receptor beta chains were read from a single sample in a study of T cells after yellow fever vaccination. TCRdb ran MiXCR on the 5' RACE reads and lists one entry per CDR3 protein. This sample yields approximately 300,000 distinct CDR3 sequences, of which about 6.6% are seen a single time; roughly a sixth belongs to the top ten. This specimen was PBMCs, taken 45 days after the first yellow fever vaccination. The receptors come from a man between 18 and 29 years old who received the YFV17D yellow fever vaccine. Each CDR3 is given with its conserved first and last residue. Fields, in order: D gene, J gene, V gene, CDR3 length, clone size, CDR3 DNA, CDR3 protein. A D gene is named only where the DNA matches it firmly. A clone size is listed for some rows: how often the clone was seen (once, few, many), or a class if it is expanded.

.,TRBJ1-5,TRBV5-5,14,many,TGTGCCAGCAGCTTTTTCGATAGCAATCAGCCCCAGCATTTT,CASSFFDSNQPQHF
.,TRBJ1-5,TRBV19,14,.,TGTGCCAGTGGCCTACAGGAGGTCTTTCAGCCCCAGCATTTT,CASGLQEVFQPQHF
.,TRBJ2-3,TRBV5-5,18,.,TGTGCCAGCAGCTTGGGTGAGCCTGGACGGGGACTCACAGATACGCAGTATTTT,CASSLGEPGRGLTDTQYF
TRBD1,TRBJ2-2,TRBV18,14,many,TGTGCCAGCTCACCAGACAGGGCCACCGGGGAGCTGTTTTTT,CASSPDRATGELFF
.,TRBJ1-4,TRBV12-3/TRBV12-4,14,.,TGTGCCAGCAGTTCGGACCCCAGATGGGAAAAACTGTTTTTT,CASSSDPRWEKLFF
.,TRBJ1-6,TRBV7-8,17,.,TGTGCCAGCAGCTTTACCCAAGGGGGGCCCGTTAATTCACCCCTCCACTTT,CASSFTQGGPVNSPLHF
TRBD2,TRBJ2-5,TRBV5-4,15,few,TGTGCCAGCAGCAGGACCGGGGGGGTCCAAGAGACCCAGTACTTC,CASSRTGGVQETQYF
.,TRBJ1-2,TRBV7-2,14,.,TGTGCCAGCAGCCCCGGGACACCAGGATATGGCTACACCTTC,CASSPGTPGYGYTF
.,TRBJ2-1,TRBV11-2,13,many,TGTGCCAGCAGCTTAGAACTCTACAATGAGCAGTTCTTC,CASSLELYNEQFF
TRBD2,TRBJ2-1,TRBV5-1,14,.,TGCGCCAGCAGCGGCGGGGGGGCCAGCAATGAGCAGTTCTTC,CASSGGGASNEQFF
.,TRBJ2-5,TRBV18,15,few,TGTGCCAGCTCACCACGCCATGGGTTGGAGGAGACCCAGTACTTC,CASSPRHGLEETQYF
.,TRBJ2-7,TRBV4-3,14,many,TGCGCCAGCAGCCCTGGAACAGGGCTTTACGAGCAGTACTTC,CASSPGTGLYEQYF
.,TRBJ2-1,TRBV6-5,13,many,TGTGCCAGCAGTTACGGGCTAGCCTATGAGCAGTTCTTC,CASSYGLAYEQFF
.,TRBJ2-7,TRBV6-1,14,many,TGTGCCAGCAGCCTGCCTCAAGGGCGGGGCGAGCAGTACTTC,CASSLPQGRGEQYF
TRBD1,TRBJ2-1,TRBV7-3,14,.,TGTGCCAGCGGACAGGGGGCGGGCTACAATGAGCAGTTCTTC,CASGQGAGYNEQFF
.,TRBJ2-1,TRBV28,15,few,TGTGCCAGCAGTTTATTCCAGAGCTCAAGCAATGAGCAGTTCTTC,CASSLFQSSSNEQFF
TRBD1,TRBJ2-4,TRBV6-2/TRBV6-3,13,.,TGTGCCAGCAGAGCGACAGGGTTAAACATTCAGTACTTC,CASRATGLNIQYF
.,TRBJ1-2,TRBV7-2,15,many,TGTGCCAGCAGCTTAAGGACACCCGGAGGGTATGGCTACACCTTC,CASSLRTPGGYGYTF
TRBD2,TRBJ2-1,TRBV5-4,15,.,TGTGCCAGCAGCCCGAGGACCGGGGGGTGGAATGAGCAGTTCTTC,CASSPRTGGWNEQFF
TRBD2,TRBJ2-1,TRBV28,14,few,TGTGCCAGCAAAAAGAGCGGGGGATACAATGAGCAGTTCTTC,CASKKSGGYNEQFF
TRBD2,TRBJ2-5,TRBV20-1,15,few,TGCAGTGCTACCGAGCGGGGGCAACACCAAGAGACCCAGTACTTC,CSATERGQHQETQYF
.,TRBJ2-5,TRBV11-2,11,few,TGTGCCAGCAGCCCCCAGTCGACCCAGTACTTC,CASSPQSTQYF
TRBD2,TRBJ2-1,TRBV4-1,17,many,TGCGCCAGCAGCCAAGATCGGACTAGCGGGGGGCGGAATGAGCAGTTCTTC,CASSQDRTSGGRNEQFF
TRBD2,TRBJ2-3,TRBV5-1,17,few,TGCGCCAGCAGCTTCGGACTAGCGGGGGCCAGCACAGATACGCAGTATTTT,CASSFGLAGASTDTQYF
TRBD1,TRBJ1-1,TRBV7-2,14,many,TGTGCCAGCAGCGCGGACAGGGGGTGGACTGAAGCTTTCTTT,CASSADRGWTEAFF
TRBD2,TRBJ2-5,TRBV11-2,16,.,TGTGCCAGCAGCTTAGATGGCGGGGGGATGGCGGAGACCCAGTACTTC,CASSLDGGGMAETQYF
.,TRBJ1-1,TRBV5-1,15,few,TGCGCCAGCACCCTGGTGGGGGGCTCGAACACTGAAGCTTTCTTT,CASTLVGGSNTEAFF
.,TRBJ2-7,TRBV9,14,few,TGTGCCAGCAGCGTATCCCCCAGGGCCACCGAGCAGTACTTC,CASSVSPRATEQYF
.,TRBJ2-3,TRBV5-1,14,many,TGCGCCAGCAGCATCGGACTACCCACAGATACGCAGTATTTT,CASSIGLPTDTQYF
TRBD1,TRBJ2-7,TRBV13,13,few,TGTGCCAGCAGCTTTAACAGGGGCGGCGAGCAGTACTTC,CASSFNRGGEQYF
.,TRBJ2-7,TRBV20-1,13,many,TGCAGTGCAACTCGGGACACCTCCTACGAGCAGTACTTC,CSATRDTSYEQYF
.,TRBJ1-4,TRBV25-1,16,.,TGTGCCAGCAGTGACCTGCGACGGGGGACTAATGAAAAACTGTGTTTT,CASSDLRRGTNEKLCF
TRBD2,TRBJ2-7,TRBV6-5,16,few,TGTGCCAGCAGTTACGGGGGGGGGGAACTAACCTACGAGCAGTACTTC,CASSYGGGELTYEQYF